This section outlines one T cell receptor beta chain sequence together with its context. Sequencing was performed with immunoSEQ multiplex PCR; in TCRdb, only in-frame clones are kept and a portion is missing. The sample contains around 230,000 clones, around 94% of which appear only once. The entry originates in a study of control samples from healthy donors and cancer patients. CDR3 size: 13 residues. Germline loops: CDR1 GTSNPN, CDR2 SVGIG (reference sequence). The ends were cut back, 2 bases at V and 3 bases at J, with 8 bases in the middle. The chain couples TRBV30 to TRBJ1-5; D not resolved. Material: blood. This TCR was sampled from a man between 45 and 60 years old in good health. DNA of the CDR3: TGTGCCTGGAGTTCGGTTCCCAATCAGCCCCAGCATTTT. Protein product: CAWSSVPNQPQHF.